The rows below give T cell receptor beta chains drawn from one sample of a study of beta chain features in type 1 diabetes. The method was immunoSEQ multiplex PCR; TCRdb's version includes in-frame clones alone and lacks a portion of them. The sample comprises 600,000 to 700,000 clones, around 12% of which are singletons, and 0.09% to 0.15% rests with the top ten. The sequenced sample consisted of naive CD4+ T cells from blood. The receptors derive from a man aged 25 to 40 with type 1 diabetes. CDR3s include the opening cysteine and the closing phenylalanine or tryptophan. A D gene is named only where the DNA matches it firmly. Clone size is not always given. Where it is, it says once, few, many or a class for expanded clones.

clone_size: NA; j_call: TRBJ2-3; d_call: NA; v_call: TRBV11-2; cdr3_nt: TGTGCCAGCACCTTACGGGGGCCATTGATAGATACGCAGTATTTT; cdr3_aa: CASTLRGPLIDTQYF
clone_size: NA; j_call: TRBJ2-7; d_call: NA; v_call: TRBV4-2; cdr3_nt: TGTGCCAGCAGCCAAGATCTGGCAGACGCCGAGCAGTACTTC; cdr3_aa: CASSQDLADAEQYF
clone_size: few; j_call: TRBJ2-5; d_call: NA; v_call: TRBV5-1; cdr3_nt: TGCGCCAGCAGCTTGGGGTTCCAAGAGACCCAGTACTTC; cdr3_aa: CASSLGFQETQYF
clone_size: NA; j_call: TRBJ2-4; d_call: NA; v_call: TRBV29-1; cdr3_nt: TGCAGCGTTGAGGGTCTAGCCAAAAACATTCAGTACTTC; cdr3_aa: CSVEGLAKNIQYF
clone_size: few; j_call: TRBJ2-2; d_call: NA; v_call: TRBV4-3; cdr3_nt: TGCGCCAGCAGCCAAGTTCGGAACACGCGGAACACCGGGGAGCTGTTTTTT; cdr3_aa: CASSQVRNTRNTGELFF
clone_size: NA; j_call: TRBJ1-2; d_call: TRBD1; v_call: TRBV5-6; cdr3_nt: TGTGCCAGTAATACAGGGGGCTACTATGGCTACACCTTC; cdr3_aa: CASNTGGYYGYTF
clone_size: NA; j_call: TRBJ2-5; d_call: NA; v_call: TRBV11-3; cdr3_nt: TGTGCCAGCAGCCCGAGTAGAGGGCAAGAGACCCAGTACTTC; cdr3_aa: CASSPSRGQETQYF
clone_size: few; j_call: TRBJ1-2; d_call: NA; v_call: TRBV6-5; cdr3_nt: TGTGCCAGCAGCCCTCCTGGAGCCTATGGCTACACCTTC; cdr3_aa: CASSPPGAYGYTF
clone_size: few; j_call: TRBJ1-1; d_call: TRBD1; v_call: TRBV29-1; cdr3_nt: TGCAGCGCCGGGACAGGGGGCCAGAACACTGAAGCTTTCTTT; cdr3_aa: CSAGTGGQNTEAFF
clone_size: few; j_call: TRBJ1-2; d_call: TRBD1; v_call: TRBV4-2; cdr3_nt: TGTGCCAGCAGCCAAGAGGACAGGGCCTACTATGGCTACACCTTC; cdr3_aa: CASSQEDRAYYGYTF
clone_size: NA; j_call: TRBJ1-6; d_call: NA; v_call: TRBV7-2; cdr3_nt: TGTGCCAGCAGCCGAGGGGGGCAGGGCGGGTCACCCCTCCACTTT; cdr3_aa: CASSRGGQGGSPLHF
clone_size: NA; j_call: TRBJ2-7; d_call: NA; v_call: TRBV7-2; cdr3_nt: TGTGCCAGCAGCTTAGTATCCGGGGGATCCTACGAGCAGTACTTC; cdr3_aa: CASSLVSGGSYEQYF
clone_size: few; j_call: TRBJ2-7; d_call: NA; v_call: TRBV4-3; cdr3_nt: TGCGCCAGCAGCCGCGAGACAGTTGGCTCCTACGAGCAGTACTTC; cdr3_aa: CASSRETVGSYEQYF
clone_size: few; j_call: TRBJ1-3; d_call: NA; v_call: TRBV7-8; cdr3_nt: TGTGCCAGCAGCTTAGGGCAGGGGTCCACCATATATTTT; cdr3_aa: CASSLGQGSTIYF
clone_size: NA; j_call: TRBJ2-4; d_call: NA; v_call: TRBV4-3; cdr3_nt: TGCGCCAGCAGCCAAGATCGTCCTAGTGGCATTCAGTACTTC; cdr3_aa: CASSQDRPSGIQYF
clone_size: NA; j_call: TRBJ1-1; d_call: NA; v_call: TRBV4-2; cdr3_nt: TGTGCCAGCAGCCAAGTGGCCCGGAACACTGAAGCTTTCTTT; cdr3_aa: CASSQVARNTEAFF
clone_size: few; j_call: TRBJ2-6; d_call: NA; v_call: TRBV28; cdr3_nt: TGTGCCAGCAGTTTAGTAACAGCCTCTGGGGCCAACGTCCTGACTTTC; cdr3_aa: CASSLVTASGANVLTF
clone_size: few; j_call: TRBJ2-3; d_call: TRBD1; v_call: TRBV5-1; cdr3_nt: TGCGCCAGCAGCCTACCGCTCACAGGGGATGGTACAGATACGCAGTATTTT; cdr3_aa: CASSLPLTGDGTDTQYF
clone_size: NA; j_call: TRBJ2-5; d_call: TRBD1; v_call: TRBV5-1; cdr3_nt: TGCGCCAGCAGCTTGGGACAGGGAAAAGAGACCCAGTACTTC; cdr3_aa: CASSLGQGKETQYF
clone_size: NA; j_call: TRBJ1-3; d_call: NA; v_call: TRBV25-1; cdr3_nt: TGTGCCAGCAGTCCCCTGGGGGGGTACGGCTCTGGAAACACCATATATTTT; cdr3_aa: CASSPLGGYGSGNTIYF
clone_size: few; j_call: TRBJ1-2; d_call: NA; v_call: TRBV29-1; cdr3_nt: TGCAGCGTTGGAACAGGGCATGGCTACACCTTC; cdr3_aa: CSVGTGHGYTF
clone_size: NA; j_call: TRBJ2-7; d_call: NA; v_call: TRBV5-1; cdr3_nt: TGCGCCAGCAGCTTGCAAGGCGAGCAGTACTTC; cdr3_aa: CASSLQGEQYF
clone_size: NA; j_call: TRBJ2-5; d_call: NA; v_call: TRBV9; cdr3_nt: TGTGCCAGCAGCCTCCGACAGAGTCAAGAGACCCAGTACTTC; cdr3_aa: CASSLRQSQETQYF
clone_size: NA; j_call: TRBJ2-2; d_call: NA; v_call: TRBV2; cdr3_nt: TGTGCCAGCAGGCAGGTCACCGGGGAGCTGTTTTTT; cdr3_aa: CASRQVTGELFF
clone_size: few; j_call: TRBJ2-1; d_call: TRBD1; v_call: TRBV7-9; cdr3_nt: TGTGCCAGCAGCTGGCCAACCCAGGGGGATAAGGATGAGCAGTTCTTC; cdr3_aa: CASSWPTQGDKDEQFF
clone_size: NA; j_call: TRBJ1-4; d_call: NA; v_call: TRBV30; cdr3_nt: TGTGCCTGGGCCCCGGGGGGCGGGAATGAAAAACTGTTTTTT; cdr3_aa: CAWAPGGGNEKLFF
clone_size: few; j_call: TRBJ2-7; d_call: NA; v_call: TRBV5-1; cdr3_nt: TGCGCCAGCAGCTCGGGGAACACCTACGAGCAGTACTTC; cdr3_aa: CASSSGNTYEQYF
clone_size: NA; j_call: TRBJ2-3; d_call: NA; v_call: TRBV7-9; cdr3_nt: TGTGCCAGCAGCTTAGATAGAGGAGGGGGCAAGACAGATACGCAGTATTTT; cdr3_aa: CASSLDRGGGKTDTQYF
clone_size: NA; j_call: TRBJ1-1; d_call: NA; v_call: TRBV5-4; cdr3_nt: TGTGCCAGCAGCCCCACAGGGATCGCTGAAGCTTTCTTT; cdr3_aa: CASSPTGIAEAFF
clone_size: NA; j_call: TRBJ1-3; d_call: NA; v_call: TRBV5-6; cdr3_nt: TGTGCCAGCAGCCAGACCAAAGGAAACACCATATATTTT; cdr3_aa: CASSQTKGNTIYF
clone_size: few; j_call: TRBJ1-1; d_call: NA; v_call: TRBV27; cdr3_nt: TGTGCCAGCAGTAAAGACAGGTCTAACACTGAAGCTTTCTTT; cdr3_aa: CASSKDRSNTEAFF
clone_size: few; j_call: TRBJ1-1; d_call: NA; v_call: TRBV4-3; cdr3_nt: TGCGCCAGCAGCCAAGTTAGGGCGCTGAACACTGAAGCTTTCTTT; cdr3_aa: CASSQVRALNTEAFF
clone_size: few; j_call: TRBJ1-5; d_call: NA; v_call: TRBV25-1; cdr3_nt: TGTGCCAGCAGTGAATCAGGCAGGGGCGAACAGCCCCAGCATTTT; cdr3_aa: CASSESGRGEQPQHF
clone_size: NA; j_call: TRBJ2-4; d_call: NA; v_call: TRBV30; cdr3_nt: TGTGCCTGGAGTGTGGGAGGAAACATTCAGTACTTC; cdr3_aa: CAWSVGGNIQYF
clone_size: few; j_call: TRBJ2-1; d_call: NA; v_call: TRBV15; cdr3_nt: TGTGCCACCAGCAGAGAAGGGGTGGGCAACTACAATGAGCAGTTCTTC; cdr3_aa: CATSREGVGNYNEQFF
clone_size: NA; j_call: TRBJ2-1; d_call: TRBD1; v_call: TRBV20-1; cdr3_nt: TGCGGGGGACAGGGAAACAATGAGCAGTTCTTC; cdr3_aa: CGGQGNNEQFF
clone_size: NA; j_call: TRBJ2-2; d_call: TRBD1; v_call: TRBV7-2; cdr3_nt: TGTGCCAGCAGCTTAGGGACAGGGAGCGACACCGGGGAGCTGTTTTTT; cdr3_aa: CASSLGTGSDTGELFF
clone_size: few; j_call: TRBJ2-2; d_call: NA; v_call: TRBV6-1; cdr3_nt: TGTGCCAGCTCCCCTGCCGGGGAGCTGTTTTTT; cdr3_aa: CASSPAGELFF
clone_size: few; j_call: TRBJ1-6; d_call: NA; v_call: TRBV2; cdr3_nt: TGTGCCAGCAGTGTCCGGGACCATAATTCACCCCTCCACTTT; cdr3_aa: CASSVRDHNSPLHF
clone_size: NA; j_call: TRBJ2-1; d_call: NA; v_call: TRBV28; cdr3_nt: TGTGCCAGCAGTTTGACCAATGAGCAGTTCTTC; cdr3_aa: CASSLTNEQFF
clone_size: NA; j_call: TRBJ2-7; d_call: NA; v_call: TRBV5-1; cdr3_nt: TGCGCCAGCAGCTTGGCCTCAGGTGGCGCCGGGTACGAGCAGTACTTC; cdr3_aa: CASSLASGGAGYEQYF
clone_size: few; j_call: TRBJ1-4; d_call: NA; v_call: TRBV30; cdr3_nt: TGTGCCTGGGAACCGGGACCTCGGGAAAAACTGTTTTTT; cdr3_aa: CAWEPGPREKLFF
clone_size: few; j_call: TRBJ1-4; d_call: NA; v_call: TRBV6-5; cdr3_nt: TGTGCCAGCAGTCCCCGGGACATGACTAATGAAAAACTGTTTTTT; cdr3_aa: CASSPRDMTNEKLFF
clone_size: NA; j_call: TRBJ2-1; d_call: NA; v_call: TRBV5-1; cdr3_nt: TGCGCCAGCAGCTTGGGCAATTACAATGAGCAGTTCTTC; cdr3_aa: CASSLGNYNEQFF
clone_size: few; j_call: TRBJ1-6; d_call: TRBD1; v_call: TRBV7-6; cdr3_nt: TGTGCCAGCAGCCGTACACAGGGGCCTCTACGGTCACCCCTCCACTTT; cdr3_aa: CASSRTQGPLRSPLHF
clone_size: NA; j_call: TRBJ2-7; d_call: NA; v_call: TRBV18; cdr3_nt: TGTGCCAGCTCACCCCAGTACGAGCAGTACTTC; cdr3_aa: CASSPQYEQYF
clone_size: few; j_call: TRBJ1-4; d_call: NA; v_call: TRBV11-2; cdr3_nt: TGTGCCAGCAGCTTAGATGGGACACGGAGGGGAAAACTGTTTTTT; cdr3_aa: CASSLDGTRRGKLFF
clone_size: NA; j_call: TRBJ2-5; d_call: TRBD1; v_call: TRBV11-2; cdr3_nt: TGTGCCAGCAGCTTAGAACAGGGGTACCAAGAGACCCAGTACTTC; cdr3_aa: CASSLEQGYQETQYF
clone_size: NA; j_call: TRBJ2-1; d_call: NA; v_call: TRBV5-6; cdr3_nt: TGTGCCAGCAGCCGTACAGGGTCGAGCTACAATGAGCAGTTCTTC; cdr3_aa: CASSRTGSSYNEQFF
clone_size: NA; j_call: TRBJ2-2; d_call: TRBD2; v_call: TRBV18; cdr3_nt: TGTGCCAGCTCACCACGTGAGACTAGCGGGGGCCCGAACACCGGGGAGCTGTTTTTT; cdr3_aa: CASSPRETSGGPNTGELFF
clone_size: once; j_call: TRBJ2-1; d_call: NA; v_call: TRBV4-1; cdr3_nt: TGCGCCAGCAGATCAGGGCCGGGGAGCTCCTACAATGAGCAGTTCTTC; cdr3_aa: CASRSGPGSSYNEQFF
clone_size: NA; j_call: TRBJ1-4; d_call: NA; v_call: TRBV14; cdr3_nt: TGTGCCAGCAGCCCTTCATCGGCAACTAATGAAAAACTGTTTTTT; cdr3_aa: CASSPSSATNEKLFF